The source of this T cell receptor (beta chain) is a study of T-cell memory formation after mild COVID-19. Study conclusions and caveats: Cross-reactive memory apparently joined, as some responding clones appeared in pre-infection memory.

TCRdb redid the calling of the 5' RACE reads with MiXCR, one entry per CDR3 protein. Found here are approximately 270,000 distinct CDR3 sequences, 15% to 20% of them singletons; the top ten hold roughly 20%. Germline V gives CDR1 MGHRA, CDR2 YSYEKL. CDR3 length equals 14 residues. The V and J ends lost 3 bases and 1 base respectively, with 7 bases between them. Details on this clonotype: Its cognate antigen is unknown.

The clonotype was recovered from a young man who had mild COVID-19 (a few samples of this study predate the infection). Cell type and time point are not known. This chain connects TRBV4-1 to TRBJ1-5; D is possibly TRBD1 (6 bases). Input material: PBMCs or a T cell subset sorted from them (not recorded which). DNA for the CDR3: TGCGCCAGCAGCCATGACAGGAGCAATCAGCCCCAGCATTTT. It specifies CASSHDRSNQPQHF.